This T cell receptor (beta chain) originates from a study of blood T cells in healthy people across ages. Next came a second PCR, run for 7 to 11 cycles, which used a sample-barcoded 5' primer along with a J-beta primer mix. Each CDR3 protein gets one entry after TCRdb re-called the 5' RACE reads with MiXCR. The sample shows hundreds of thousands of distinct CDR3 sequences, around 21% of them seen only once. Turning to this clonotype: Its specificity is unknown.

Study outcomes and limitations: In long-lived donors, naive CD4+ cell counts and diversity exceeded those of aged donors. A strong correlation between TCR beta diversity and naive T cell percentage was seen.

This TCR was recovered from a man in his 70s in good health. The source material was blood.

CDR3 coding DNA: TGTGCCAGCAGCTTCACCGGGACTAGCGGGTACGAGCAGTACTTC. Translating it yields CASSFTGTSGYEQYF. This chain uses TRBV28 with TRBJ2-7, with 12 bases matching TRBD2. The CDR3 spans 15 residues. V gave up 6 bases and J gave up 4 bases; unmatched junction bases: 7. Germline V CDR1 and CDR2: MDHEN, SYDVKM.